Listed below are T cell receptor beta chains from one sample, sequenced in a study of T-cell reconstitution after alpha-beta-depleted transplantation in children. TCRdb ran MiXCR on the PCR reads and lists one entry per CDR3 protein. The table lists over 150,000 distinct CDR3 sequences, approximately 15% of them singletons. Here the sequenced sample was PBMCs from the stem cell graft donor, taken from the stem cell graft. The receptors come from a human donor who donated a stem cell graft to a child with acute lymphoblastic leukemia. Each CDR3 is given with its conserved first and last residue. Each record gives: J gene, clone size, D gene, V gene, CDR3 DNA, CDR3 protein. A D gene is named only where the DNA matches it firmly. Where a row states a size, it is once, few, many or the class of an expanded clone; other rows omit it.

>TRBJ1-6|many|-|TRBV10-3
TGTGCCATCAGTGAGGCGGGAACAGGAGATTCACCCCTCCACTTT
CAISEAGTGDSPLHF
>TRBJ2-1|many|TRBD1|TRBV25-1
TGTGCCAGCAGTGAAGCCGGGACAGGAAACAATGAGCAGTTCTTC
CASSEAGTGNNEQFF
>TRBJ2-5|many|-|TRBV29-1
TGCAGCGTTGATAGAGGAGGGCGAGAGACCCAGTACTTC
CSVDRGGRETQYF
>TRBJ2-4|-|TRBD2|TRBV20-1
TGCAGTGCTCCGGGGGGGGACCGCGGTTTGGCCAAAAACATTCAGTACTTC
CSAPGGDRGLAKNIQYF
>TRBJ1-5|many|-|TRBV20-1
TGCAGTGCTAGTGGACAGTACAATCAGCCCCAGCATTTT
CSASGQYNQPQHF
>TRBJ2-7|few|TRBD2|TRBV20-1
TGCAGTGCTAGAGATCTCAGTAGCGGGATCTCCTACGAGCAGTACTTC
CSARDLSSGISYEQYF
>TRBJ2-6|-|-|TRBV6-5
TGTGCCAGCAGTTCCCCGGTGGGGACAACCTCTGGGGCCAACGTCCTGACTTTC
CASSSPVGTTSGANVLTF
>TRBJ2-7|many|-|TRBV20-1
TGCAGTGCTAGCCCTCCTGGACGGACCGCCTACGAGCAGTACTTC
CSASPPGRTAYEQYF
>TRBJ2-3|-|TRBD2|TRBV4-2
TGTGCCAGCAGCCCCAGCGGGAACCCCACAGATACGCAGTATTTT
CASSPSGNPTDTQYF
>TRBJ2-7|many|-|TRBV5-5
TGTGCCAGCAGCTTGATAAGGGGGGGAGAGCAGTACTTC
CASSLIRGGEQYF
>TRBJ2-5|few|TRBD2|TRBV12-3/TRBV12-4
TGTGCCAGCAGTTCCGAACCGGGACTAGCGGGAGTAAGAGAGACCCAGTACTTC
CASSSEPGLAGVRETQYF
>TRBJ2-7|-|-|TRBV15
TGTGCCACCAGCAGGGGGCAGGGGATCGGCGAGCAGTACTTC
CATSRGQGIGEQYF
>TRBJ1-4|many|TRBD1|TRBV20-1
TGCAGTGCTATCCGGGACAGCTATGAAAAACTGTTTTTT
CSAIRDSYEKLFF
>TRBJ2-7|many|-|TRBV6-1
TGTGCCAGCAGTGCCGACTGGACCTACGAGCAGTACTTC
CASSADWTYEQYF
>TRBJ2-2|many|TRBD1|TRBV29-1
TGCAGCGTGGCCGGACAGGGGCCGAACACCGGGGAGCTGTTTTTT
CSVAGQGPNTGELFF
>TRBJ2-3|many|-|TRBV5-1
TGCGCCAGCAGCCGGGCCCAAGATACGCAGTATTTT
CASSRAQDTQYF
>TRBJ1-1|-|TRBD1|TRBV5-5
TGTGCCAGCAGCCTCGGGACAGGGCAGGGAGGGAACACTGAAGCTTTCTTT
CASSLGTGQGGNTEAFF
>TRBJ2-1|-|TRBD2|TRBV9
TGTGCCAGCAGCCGTAACGCGGGAGGGATCTATGGTGAGCAGTTCTTC
CASSRNAGGIYGEQFF